The 14 T cell receptor beta chains reported below all come from one sample, sequenced in a study of OX40 agonist ivuxolimab in advanced cancers. Sequencing was performed with immunoSEQ multiplex PCR; in TCRdb, only in-frame clones are kept and a portion is missing. The sample lists under 85,000 clones; 86% were seen once. The source material was CD4+ or CD8+ T cells sorted from blood, sampled in a trial of the OX40 agonist ivuxolimab. Every receptor here comes from an adult with an advanced solid tumor such as melanoma, head and neck, liver or kidney cancer.

This chain connects TRBV30 to TRBJ1-5; D gene unclear. The CDR3 totals 12 residues. Trimming pared 5 bases from V and 0 bases from J, leaving 5 bases between. Germline CDR1 GTSNPN, CDR2 SVGIG (reference sequence). The CDR3 reads CAWDYSNQPQHF. DNA of the CDR3: TGTGCCTGGGACTATAGCAATCAGCCCCAGCATTTT.

The chain couples TRBV5-1 to TRBJ2-7; 9 bases align to TRBD1. The CDR3 contains 15 residues. Germline lookup yields CDR1 SGHRS and CDR2 YFSETQ. V shed 8 bases and J 0 bases; nucleotides not matched to a gene: 9. CDR3 loop: CASTGQGRSSYEQYF. CDR3 nucleotides: TGCGCCAGTACGGGACAGGGACGGAGCTCCTACGAGCAGTACTTC.

The gene calls are TRBV19 and TRBJ1-5; D gene unclear. The germline CDR1 and CDR2 sequences are LNHDA and SQIVND (reference sequence). The ends were cut back, 7 bases at V and 0 bases at J, with 7 bases in the middle. This CDR3 is 13 amino acids long. The CDR3: CASMQVSNQPQHF. The CDR3 region has the DNA TGTGCCAGTATGCAGGTTAGCAATCAGCCCCAGCATTTT.

The chain links TRBV19 to TRBJ1-5; no definite D call. CDR1 is LNHDA and CDR2 is SQIVND in the germline V gene (reference sequence). The CDR3 has 18 residues. V lost 5 bases, J lost 0 bases, and 20 bases lay in between. The CDR3 protein is CASSPGYTKVNSNQPQHF. As DNA, the CDR3 is TGTGCCAGTAGTCCCGGTTACACGAAAGTTAATAGCAATCAGCCCCAGCATTTT.

The CDR3 region is CAAYWGHCEGDRGSRGEQYF. CDR3 nucleotide sequence: TGTGCCGCCTATTGGGGGCATTGCGAGGGGGACAGGGGGTCAAGGGGCGAGCAGTACTTC. The rearrangement uses TRBV27 and TRBJ2-7; 11 positions agree with TRBD1. This CDR3 has 20 amino acids. Trimming removed 11 bases from V and 6 bases from J; junction bases left unmatched: 30. The germline CDR1 and CDR2 sequences are MNHEY and SMNVEV (reference sequence).

The chain has TRBV23-1 and TRBJ1-2; D call uncertain. TRBV23-1 counts as an open reading frame of uncertain function. This CDR3 is 13 amino acids long. With 6 bases removed from V and 4 bases from J, the gap between germline ends came to 12 bases. CDR3 DNA sequence: TGCGCCAGCAGCCCGGCAGCCGGCTATGGCTACACCTTC. Translated, it gives CASSPAAGYGYTF.

The J gene is TRBJ2-1, the V gene TRBV5-1; unclear D gene. This CDR3 is built from 16 residues. Looked up from germline, CDR1 is SGHRS and CDR2 is YFSETQ. V was shortened by 4 bases and J by 4 bases, with 18 bases between the two germline ends. CDR3 residues: CASSALGGLGYNEQFF. The CDR3 bases are TGCGCCAGCAGCGCCCTAGGCGGTCTAGGATACAATGAGCAGTTCTTC.

This chain uses TRBV27 with TRBJ1-5; weak D call: TRBD1 (5 bases). Trimming removed 3 bases from V and 8 bases from J, with 14 bases in between. The germline V gene has CDR1 MNHEY and CDR2 SMNVEV (reference sequence). The CDR3 totals 14 residues. CDR3 bases: TGTGCCAGCAGTTTTTGGGGTGAGGGGAAGCCCCAGCATTTT. Residues: CASSFWGEGKPQHF.

This clone was found once. This chain joins TRBV27 and TRBJ2-5; D not resolved. This CDR3 spans 13 amino acids. V was cut by 5 bases and J by 1 base, with 8 bases left in between. Germline V gene sequence: CDR1 MNHEY, CDR2 SMNVEV (reference sequence). The CDR3, as DNA: TGTGCCAGCAGTGACGCCTTCCAAGAGACCCAGTACTTC. Translation gives CASSDAFQETQYF.

V usage is TRBV6-1 and J usage is TRBJ2-5; D is unresolved. CDR1 is MNHNS, CDR2 SASEGT, per germline. The CDR3 contains 12 residues. Between the trimmed V and J ends, which lost 4 bases and 4 bases, there was a span of 7 bases. The CDR3 sequence is CASSALIETQYF. CDR3 bases: TGTGCCAGCAGTGCACTAATAGAGACCCAGTACTTC.

The chain joins TRBV7-2 to TRBJ2-3; D call uncertain. The V end lost 3 bases, the J end lost 1 base, and 8 bases lay between the germline ends. The CDR3 runs 14 residues. The germline gives CDR1 SGHTA, CDR2 FQGNSA. The CDR3: CASSFGQGTDTQYF. The CDR3, as DNA: TGTGCCAGCAGCTTCGGGCAGGGCACAGATACGCAGTATTTT.

The chain joins TRBV5-6 to TRBJ2-7, with 13 bases lining up with TRBD2. CDR3 length: 15 residues. Unmatched junction bases numbered 6, after V lost 4 bases and J lost 5 bases. CDR1 is SGHDT and CDR2 is YYEEEE in the germline V gene. CDR3 protein: CASSPGLAGYDEQYF. The CDR3 DNA reads TGTGCCAGCAGCCCGGGACTAGCGGGGTATGACGAGCAGTACTTC.

In this sample, this clone turned up once. The V gene is TRBV27, the J gene TRBJ1-6; D gene unclear. Germline assignment: CDR1 MNHEY and CDR2 SMNVEV (reference sequence). V shed 6 bases and J shed 8 bases, with 11 bases lying between them. The CDR3 spans 13 residues. Written as DNA, the CDR3 is TGTGCCAGCAGGAGTCAGAGGGATTCACCCCTCCACTTT. It specifies CASRSQRDSPLHF.

The chain uses TRBV5-1 and TRBJ1-2; 8 bases align to TRBD1. With 3 bases clipped from V and 8 bases from J, the junction kept 6 bases outside the gene matches. The CDR3 sequence is 13 residues long. Per the germline V gene, CDR1 is SGHRS and CDR2 is YFSETQ. CDR3 nucleotide sequence: TGCGCCAGCAGCTACGGACAGGGTGGCGGCTACACCTTC. Amino acids: CASSYGQGGGYTF. The whole variable domain, filled in from reference TRBV5-1 and TRBJ1-2, reads KAGVTQTPRYLIKTRGQQVTLSCSPISGHRSVSWYQQTPGQGLQFLFEYFSETQRNKGNFPGRFSGRQFSNSRSEMNVSTLELGDSALYLCASSYGQGGGYTFGSGTRLTVV.